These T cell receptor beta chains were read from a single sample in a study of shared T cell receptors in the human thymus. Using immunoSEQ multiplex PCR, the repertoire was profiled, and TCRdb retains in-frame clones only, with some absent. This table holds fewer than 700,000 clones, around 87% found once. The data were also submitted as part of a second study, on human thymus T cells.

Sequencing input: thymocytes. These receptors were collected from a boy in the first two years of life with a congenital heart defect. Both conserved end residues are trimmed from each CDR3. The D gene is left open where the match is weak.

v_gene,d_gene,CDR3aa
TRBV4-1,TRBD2,ASSRTIGRAGETQY
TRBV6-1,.,ASRPAGNSYEQY
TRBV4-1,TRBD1,ASSHRDRGQPQH
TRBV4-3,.,ASSLLGWLSTDTQY
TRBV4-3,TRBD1,ASSQEPGQGRPRGGYT
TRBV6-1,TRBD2,ASSEGGGVVYEQY
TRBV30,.,AWSVMGTHYEQY
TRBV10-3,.,AITGDGTDTQY
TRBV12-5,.,ASGSRGEQY
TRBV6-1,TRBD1,ASSEPGQPTYEQY
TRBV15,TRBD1,ATSRGTGTGGAGETQY
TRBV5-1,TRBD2,ASSPTGTSGRGRETQY
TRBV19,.,ASIARTAHYGYT
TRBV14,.,ASSHPGDQETQY
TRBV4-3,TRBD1,ASSMDRGQPRLRTDTQY
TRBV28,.,ASSRGIHEQY
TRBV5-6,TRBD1,ASSGPGQEY
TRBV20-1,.,SRQVRYEQY
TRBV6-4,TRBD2,ASSVSGTSGETQY
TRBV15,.,ATSRDPEQSLRYGYT
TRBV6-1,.,ASSTRGREKLF
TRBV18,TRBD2,ASSRTSGIWTGELF
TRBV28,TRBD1,ASSLCEGQGNTNTEAF
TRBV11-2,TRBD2,ASSWTSGNTGELF
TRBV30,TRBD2,AWSRSGAGGTDTQY
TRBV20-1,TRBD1,SAPGQGIAF
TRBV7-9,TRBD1,ASSLSQGTYNEQF
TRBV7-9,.,ASSFGAVEKLF
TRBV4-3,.,ASSPRAGPTSTDTQY
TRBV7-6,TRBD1,ASSTRGTGDEKLF
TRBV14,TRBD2,ASNPSAIAGARNTGELF
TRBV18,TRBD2,ASSPHLRLAGVGEQY
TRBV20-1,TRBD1,SALQGETQY
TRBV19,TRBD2,ASSCGLAGEETQY
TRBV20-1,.,YSSNYGYT
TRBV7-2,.,ASSLDAGDQPQH
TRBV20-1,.,SARGAGEQF
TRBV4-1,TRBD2,ASSQASSGPYEQY
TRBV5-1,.,ASSLETADTDTQY
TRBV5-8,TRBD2,ANPGRGRANTGELF
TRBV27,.,ASSPSGVSNQPQH
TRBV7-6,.,ASSKSEREPGADTQY
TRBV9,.,ASSKSGGRLEQY
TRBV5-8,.,ASSPGHRRIMNTEAF
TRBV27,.,ASGGHARGELF
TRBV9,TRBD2,ASSVGLLAGQETQY
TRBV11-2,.,ASTPPLLSSYEQY
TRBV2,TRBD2,ASRRPSGRGSDTQY
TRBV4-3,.,ASSRNRASGANVLT
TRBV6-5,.,ASSPRFPYEQY
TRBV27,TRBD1,ASSAGTGGDGYT
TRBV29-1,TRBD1,SVAGTGGEQY
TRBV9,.,ASSVEEFGHRYGYT
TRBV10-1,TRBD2,ASSESKGLAEDNEQF
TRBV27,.,ASSFRGDTDTQY
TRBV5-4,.,ASSFESRSYNEQF
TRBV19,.,ASHGGPGPEAF
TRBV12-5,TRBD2,ASGLRASGRTDTQY